Detailed here is one T cell receptor beta chain. Its cognate antigen is unknown. This specimen comes from a study of cytomegalovirus exposure and HLA in healthy donors. Study conclusions and caveats: The study put some 160 TCR beta chains on its list as cytomegalovirus-associated. A later analysis reportedly found fewer N-insertions in an Asian-associated ancestry cluster than the roughly 670-donor mean.

Germline V lookup: CDR1 LNHDA, CDR2 SQIVND (reference sequence). V dropped 6 bases and J dropped 4; count of bases not matched to a gene: 5. This CDR3 comprises 15 residues. PCR involved 60 Vbeta and 13 Jbeta primers. Repertoires were generated with immunoSEQ multiplex PCR, while TCRdb's copy carries only in-frame clones and drops some. The sample records 90,000 to 110,000 clones, 76% being singletons. This receptor was taken from a woman between 50 and 59 years old in good health and CMV-seropositive. This chain uses TRBV19 with TRBJ2-2; 10 bases align to TRBD2. The sample was PBMCs. CDR3 coding DNA: TGTGCCAGTAGAAATAGCGGGAGGAGCACCGGGGAGCTGTTTTTT. This codes for CASRNSGRSTGELFF.